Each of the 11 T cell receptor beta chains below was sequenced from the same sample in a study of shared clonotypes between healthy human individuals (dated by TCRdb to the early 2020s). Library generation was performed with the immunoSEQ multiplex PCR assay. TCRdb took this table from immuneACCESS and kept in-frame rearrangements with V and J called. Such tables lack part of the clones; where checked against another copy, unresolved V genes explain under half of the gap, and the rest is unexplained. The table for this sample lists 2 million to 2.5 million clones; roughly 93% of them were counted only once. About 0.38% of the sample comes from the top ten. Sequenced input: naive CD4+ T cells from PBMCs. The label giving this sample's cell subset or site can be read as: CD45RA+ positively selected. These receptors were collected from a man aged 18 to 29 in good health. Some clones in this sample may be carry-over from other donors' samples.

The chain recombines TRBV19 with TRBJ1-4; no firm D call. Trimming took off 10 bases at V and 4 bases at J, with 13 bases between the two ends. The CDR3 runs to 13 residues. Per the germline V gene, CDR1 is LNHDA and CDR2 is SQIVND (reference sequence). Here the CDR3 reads CATHRRGNEKLFF. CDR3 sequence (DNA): TGTGCCACACACCGGCGAGGTAATGAAAAACTGTTTTTT.

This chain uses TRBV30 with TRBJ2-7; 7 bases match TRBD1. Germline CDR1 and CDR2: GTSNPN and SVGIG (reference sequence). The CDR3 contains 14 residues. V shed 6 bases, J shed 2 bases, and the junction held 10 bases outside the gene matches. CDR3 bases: TGTGCCTGCAGTCGGGACAGCAAGACCTACGAGCAGTACTTC. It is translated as CACSRDSKTYEQYF. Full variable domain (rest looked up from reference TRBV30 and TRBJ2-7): SQTIHQWPATLVQPVGSPLSLECTVEGTSNPNLYWYRQAAGRGLQLLFYSVGIGQISSEVPQNLSASRPQDRQFILSSKKLLLSDSGFYLCACSRDSKTYEQYFGPGTRLTVT.

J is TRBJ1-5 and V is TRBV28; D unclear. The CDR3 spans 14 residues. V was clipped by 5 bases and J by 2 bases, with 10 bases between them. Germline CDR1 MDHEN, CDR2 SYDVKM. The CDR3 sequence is CASSVPRGNQPQHF. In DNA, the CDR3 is TGTGCCAGCAGTGTACCTAGGGGCAATCAGCCCCAGCATTTT.

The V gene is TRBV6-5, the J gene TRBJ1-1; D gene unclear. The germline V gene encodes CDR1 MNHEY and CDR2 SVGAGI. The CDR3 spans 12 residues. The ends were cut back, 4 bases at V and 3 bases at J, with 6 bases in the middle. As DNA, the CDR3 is TGTGCCAGCAGTTTTTTAGACACTGAAGCTTTCTTT. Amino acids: CASSFLDTEAFF.

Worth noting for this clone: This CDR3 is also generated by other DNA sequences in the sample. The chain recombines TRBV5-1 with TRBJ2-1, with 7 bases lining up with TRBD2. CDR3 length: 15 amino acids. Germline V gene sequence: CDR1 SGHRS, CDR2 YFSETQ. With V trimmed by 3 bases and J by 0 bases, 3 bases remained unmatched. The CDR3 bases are TGCGCCAGCAGCTCAGCTAGCGGCTCCTACAATGAGCAGTTCTTC. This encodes CASSSASGSYNEQFF.

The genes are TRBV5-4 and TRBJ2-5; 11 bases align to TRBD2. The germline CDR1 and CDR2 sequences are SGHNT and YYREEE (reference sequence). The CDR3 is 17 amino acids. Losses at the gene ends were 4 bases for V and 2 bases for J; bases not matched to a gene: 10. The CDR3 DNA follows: TGTGCCAGCAGCCCCCGAGCGACTAGCGGGATACAAGAGACCCAGTACTTC. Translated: CASSPRATSGIQETQYF.

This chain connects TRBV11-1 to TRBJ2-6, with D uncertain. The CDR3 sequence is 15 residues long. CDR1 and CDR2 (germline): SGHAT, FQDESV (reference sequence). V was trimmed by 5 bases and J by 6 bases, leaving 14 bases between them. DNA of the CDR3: TGTGCCAGCAGCGTAGAAGGTACTTCGGCCAACGTCCTGACTTTC. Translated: CASSVEGTSANVLTF.

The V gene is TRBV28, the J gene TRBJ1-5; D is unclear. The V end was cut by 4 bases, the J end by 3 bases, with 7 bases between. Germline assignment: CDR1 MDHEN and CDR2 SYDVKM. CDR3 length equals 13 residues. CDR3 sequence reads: CASSSPYNQPQHF. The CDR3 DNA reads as TGTGCCAGCAGTTCTCCCTACAATCAGCCCCAGCATTTT. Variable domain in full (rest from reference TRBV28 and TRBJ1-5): DVKVTQSSRYLVKRTGEKVFLECVQDMDHENMFWYRQDPGLGLRLIYFSYDVKMKEKGDIPEGYSVSREKKERFSLILESASTNQTSMYLCASSSPYNQPQHFGDGTRLSIL.

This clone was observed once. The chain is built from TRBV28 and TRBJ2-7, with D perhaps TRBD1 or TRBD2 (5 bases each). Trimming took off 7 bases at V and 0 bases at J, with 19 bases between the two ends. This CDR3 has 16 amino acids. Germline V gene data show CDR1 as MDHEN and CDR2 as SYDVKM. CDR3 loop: CASTPGPGQSSYEQYF. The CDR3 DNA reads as TGTGCCAGCACCCCTGGACCGGGGCAAAGCTCCTACGAGCAGTACTTC.

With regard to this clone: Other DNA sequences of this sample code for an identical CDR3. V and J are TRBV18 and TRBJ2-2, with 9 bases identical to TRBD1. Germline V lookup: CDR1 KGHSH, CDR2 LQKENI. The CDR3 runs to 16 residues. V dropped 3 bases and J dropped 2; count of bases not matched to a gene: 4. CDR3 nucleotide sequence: TGTGCCAGCTCACCCAACAGGGGGCCTAACACCGGGGAGCTGTTTTTT. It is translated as CASSPNRGPNTGELFF. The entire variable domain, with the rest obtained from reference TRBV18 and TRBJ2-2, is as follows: NAGVMQNPRHLVRRRGQEARLRCSPMKGHSHVYWYRQLPEEGLKFMVYLQKENIIDESGMPKERFSAEFPKEGPSILRIQQVVRGDSAAYFCASSPNRGPNTGELFFGEGSRLTVL.

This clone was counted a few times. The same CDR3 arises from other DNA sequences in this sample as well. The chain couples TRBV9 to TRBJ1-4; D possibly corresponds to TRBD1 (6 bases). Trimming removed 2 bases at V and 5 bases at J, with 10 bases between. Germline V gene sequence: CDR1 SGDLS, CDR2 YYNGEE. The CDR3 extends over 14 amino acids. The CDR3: CASSVGDTNEKLFF. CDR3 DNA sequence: TGTGCCAGCAGCGTGGGGGACACAAATGAAAAACTGTTTTTT.